This paragraph covers one T cell receptor (beta chain) sequence. The antigen is not known. The study excluded patients with other autoimmune diseases, uncontrolled infections, pregnancy or lactation. Germline-derived CDR1 and CDR2 are SNHLY and FYNNEI. This CDR3 has 13 amino acids. Trimming took off 8 bases at V and 2 bases at J, with 10 bases between the two ends. Amplification targeted the TCR beta CDR3 regions, with RNA transcripts as the source material. In the first round, RT-PCR was carried out with HTBI primers, and a multiplex PCR formed the second round. In TCRdb, the multiplex PCR reads were re-called with MiXCR into one record per CDR3 protein. The sample has tens of thousands of distinct CDR3 sequences; approximately 52% are singletons. The data stem from a study of Graves' ophthalmopathy and Graves' hyperthyroidism. Study-wide points: Also, most clonotypes expanded in the thyroid above 0.001 frequency appeared in blood. This model predicted ophthalmopathy progression (sensitivity around 71%, specificity about 72%).

This clonotype originated in an adult woman with Graves' ophthalmopathy. This chain uses TRBV2 with TRBJ1-3; D is uncertain. The sequenced sample consisted of peripheral blood. The CDR3 DNA sequence: TGTGCCAGCCGTCGTCCTCCTGGAAACACCATATATTTT. It encodes CASRRPPGNTIYF.